The TCR beta chain described here comes from a study of blood T cell repertoires in COVID-19. Whole-study context: Sites across the United States, Italy and Spain contributed samples from acute and convalescent COVID-19. Sample material is recorded as cDNA or gDNA derived from T cells, B-cell-depleted T cells, or PBMCs.

This CDR3 has 13 amino acids. Germline V gene sequence: CDR1 KGHSH, CDR2 LQKENI. V trimming: 5 bases; J trimming: 3 bases; junction bases outside the gene matches: 2. Per the authors' pipeline: Reference gene primer amplification gave estimated nucleated cell counts. Method: immunoSEQ multiplex PCR; TCRdb's copy keeps in-frame clones and lacks some. The V and J calls and clone size come from that table; D and trimming were worked out from the DNA. The sample shows roughly 3,900 clones, roughly nine tenths of them seen only once. This clonotype originated in a man over 45 with active COVID-19. The sequenced material came from peripheral blood. The V call is TRBV18, the J call TRBJ1-1; 8 nucleotides match TRBD1. The chain's CDR3 is CASSTTGDTEAFF. In DNA, the CDR3 is TGTGCCAGCTCAACGACAGGGGACACTGAAGCTTTCTTT. Complete variable domain (other parts from reference TRBV18 and TRBJ1-1): NAGVMQNPRHLVRRRGQEARLRCSPMKGHSHVYWYRQLPEEGLKFMVYLQKENIIDESGMPKERFSAEFPKEGPSILRIQQVVRGDSAAYFCASSTTGDTEAFFGQGTRLTVV.